The clone carrying this T cell receptor (beta chain) was observed many times. Its antigen is currently unknown. V lost 1 base to trimming and J lost 2 bases; unmatched junction nucleotides: 6. Germline-derived CDR1 and CDR2 are LNHNV and YYDKDF (reference sequence). The CDR3 sequence is 16 residues long. These data are taken from a study of blood T cells in healthy people across ages. Study-wide findings and caveats: It was the long-lived donors that had more naive CD4+ cells and higher diversity than aged donors.

Isolated per sample were at least 6 million PBMCs. Combining a sample-barcoded 5' primer with a J-beta primer mix, a second PCR ran for about 6 to 12 cycles. In TCRdb, the 5' RACE reads were re-called with MiXCR into one record per CDR3 protein. This sample carries 630,000 or so distinct CDR3 sequences, under 30% of them seen once, and the ten largest clones take about a sixth. The sequence came from a woman older than 75 in good health. Sequenced sample: blood. The chain employs TRBV15 and TRBJ2-7; TRBD1 aligns across 9 bases. The CDR3: CATSRGGTGRPYEQYF. The CDR3 DNA sequence: TGTGCCACCAGCAGAGGGGGGACAGGGCGGCCCTACGAGCAGTACTTC. Complete variable domain (other parts from reference TRBV15 and TRBJ2-7): DAMVIQNPRYQVTQFGKPVTLSCSQTLNHNVMYWYQQKSSQAPKLLFHYYDKDFNNEADTPDNFQSRRPNTSFCFLDIRSPGLGDTAMYLCATSRGGTGRPYEQYFGPGTRLTVT.